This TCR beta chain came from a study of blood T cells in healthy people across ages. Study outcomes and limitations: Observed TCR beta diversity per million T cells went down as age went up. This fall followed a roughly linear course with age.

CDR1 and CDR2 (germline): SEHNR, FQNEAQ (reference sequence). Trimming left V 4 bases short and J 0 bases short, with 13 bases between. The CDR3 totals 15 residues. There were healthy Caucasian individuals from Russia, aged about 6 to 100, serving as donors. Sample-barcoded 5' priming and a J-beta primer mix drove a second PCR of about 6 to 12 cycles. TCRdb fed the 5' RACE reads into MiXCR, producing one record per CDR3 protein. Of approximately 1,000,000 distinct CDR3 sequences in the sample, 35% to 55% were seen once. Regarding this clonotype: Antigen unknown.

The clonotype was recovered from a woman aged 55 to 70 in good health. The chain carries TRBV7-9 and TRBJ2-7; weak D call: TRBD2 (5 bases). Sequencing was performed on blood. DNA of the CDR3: TGTGCCAGCAGCTCAGTTGCTAGCTCCTCCTACGAGCAGTACTTC. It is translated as CASSSVASSSYEQYF.